These T cell receptor beta chains were read from a single sample in a study of CD8 T cells in Susac syndrome. MiXCR, run by TCRdb on the immunoSEQ multiplex PCR reads, gives a single entry per CDR3 protein. The sample yields about 120,000 distinct CDR3 sequences, 96% seen once. Sequencing input: CD4+ T cells from PBMCs. The origin of the receptors is a human donor with Susac syndrome. CDR3s include the opening cysteine and the closing phenylalanine or tryptophan. D genes are given only for firm matches. Rows give clone size only sometimes, using once, few, many, or a class for an expanded clone.

TRBV20-1	.	.	TRBJ2-1	TGCAGTGCTAGTAGCAGCCTAGCCAATGAGCAGTTCTTC	CSASSSLANEQFF
TRBV30	TRBD1	.	TRBJ1-2	TGTGCCTGGAGTGGGGACAGACTCGGAGGCTACACCTTC	CAWSGDRLGGYTF
TRBV27	.	.	TRBJ2-7	TGTGCCAGCTATCGGACAGATACCTACGAGCAGTACTTC	CASYRTDTYEQYF
TRBV5-1	.	.	TRBJ1-2	TGCGCCAGCAGCCTGGAACAGGGATTTGGCTACACCTTC	CASSLEQGFGYTF
TRBV6-5	TRBD1	.	TRBJ1-1	TGTGCCAGCAGCCCGGGACAGCGTAACACTGAAGCTTTCTTT	CASSPGQRNTEAFF
TRBV4-3	TRBD1	.	TRBJ2-3	TGCGCCAGCAGCCACGGACAGGGGGCAGATACGCAGTATTTT	CASSHGQGADTQYF
TRBV19	.	.	TRBJ1-2	TGTGCCAGTACCCCCTTCGGGGGGGGCACTAACTATGGCTACACCTTC	CASTPFGGGTNYGYTF
TRBV30	.	.	TRBJ1-2	TGTGCCTGGAGGCCCGCAGGAAGCTTCTATGGCTACACCTTC	CAWRPAGSFYGYTF
TRBV24-1	.	.	TRBJ2-2	TGTGCCACCAAGGACAGATCGAACACCGGGGAGCTGTTTTTT	CATKDRSNTGELFF
TRBV5-4	TRBD2	.	TRBJ2-3	TGTGCCAGCAGTTCTGGACTAGCGGGATTTTCAGATACGCAGTATTTT	CASSSGLAGFSDTQYF
TRBV15	.	.	TRBJ1-4	TGTGCCACCAGTCCAGGCTCCAAAGGGGAAAAACTGTTTTTT	CATSPGSKGEKLFF
TRBV5-6	.	.	TRBJ2-6	TGTGCCAGCAGCACGTCTGGGGGGGCCAACGTCCTGACTTTC	CASSTSGGANVLTF
TRBV7-9	TRBD1	.	TRBJ1-2	TGTGCCAGCAGTAGACGGGACAGGGGCCGTGGCTACACCTTC	CASSRRDRGRGYTF
TRBV6-2/TRBV6-3	.	.	TRBJ2-7	TGTGCCAGCACGTCGGGAACAGTCGCCTACGAGCAGTACTTC	CASTSGTVAYEQYF
TRBV3-1	TRBD2	once	TRBJ2-7	TGTGCCAGCAGCCAAGTAACCGGGAGGGTCTACGAGCAGTACTTC	CASSQVTGRVYEQYF
TRBV7-2	.	.	TRBJ2-5	TGTGCCAGCAGCTTAGGCCGGGCCCCCGGGAAGACCCAGTACTTC	CASSLGRAPGKTQYF
TRBV5-1	.	.	TRBJ1-2	TGCGCCAGCAGCTTGTCACTAGACAGCTATGGCTACACCTTC	CASSLSLDSYGYTF
TRBV19	TRBD1	.	TRBJ1-1	TGTGCCAGTAGTATGGTTCGGGACAGTGAAGCTTTCTTT	CASSMVRDSEAFF
TRBV4-2	TRBD1	.	TRBJ2-1	TGTGCCAGCAGCCTCCCCGGGACAGGGTCCTACAATGAGCAGTTCTTC	CASSLPGTGSYNEQFF
TRBV6-2/TRBV6-3	TRBD1	.	TRBJ2-7	TGTGCCAGCACCGAGGTCGGCAGGGGGCCCTACGAGCAGTACTTC	CASTEVGRGPYEQYF
TRBV30	.	.	TRBJ1-1	TGTGCCTGGAGTGTACAAACTGAAGCTTTCTTT	CAWSVQTEAFF
TRBV20-1	.	.	TRBJ2-5	TGCAGTGCGCCCTTCGGCGGCCAAGAGACCCAGTACTTC	CSAPFGGQETQYF
TRBV20-1	.	.	TRBJ2-7	TGCAGTGCTAGAGATGTCAGGAGCTCCTCCTACGAGCAGTACTTC	CSARDVRSSSYEQYF
TRBV28	.	.	TRBJ2-1	TGTGCCAGCGACGGGGCGGGAAGGGGTGGCGATGAGCAGTTCTTC	CASDGAGRGGDEQFF
TRBV9	TRBD1	.	TRBJ2-3	TGTGCCAGCAGCTTCCGACAGGGTCGGAGCACAGATACGCAGTATTTT	CASSFRQGRSTDTQYF
TRBV20-1	.	.	TRBJ2-1	TGCACCCTGGGTGAGAGACCCAATGAGCAGTTCTTC	CTLGERPNEQFF
TRBV7-2	.	.	TRBJ2-3	TGTGCCAGCATCGGGCAGGGGATAACAGATACGCAGTATTTT	CASIGQGITDTQYF
TRBV11-2	TRBD2	.	TRBJ2-1	TGTGCCAGCAGCCGTGGACTAGCGGGAGATGAGCAGTTCTTC	CASSRGLAGDEQFF
TRBV5-4	TRBD2	.	TRBJ2-2	TGTGCCAGCAGCAAGGGACTAGCGGGAGGCCAGGAGCCCGGGGAGCTGTTTTTT	CASSKGLAGGQEPGELFF
TRBV30	.	.	TRBJ1-2	TGTGCCTGGATACCTAGGCGTGGCTATGGCTACACCTTC	CAWIPRRGYGYTF
TRBV2	.	.	TRBJ1-2	TGTGCCAGCAGTGAAATGGGGCAGGACTATGGCTACACCTTC	CASSEMGQDYGYTF
TRBV24-1	.	.	TRBJ1-2	TGTGCCACCAGTGATCTGCATAACTATGGCTACACCTTC	CATSDLHNYGYTF
TRBV29-1	TRBD2	.	TRBJ2-1	TGCAGCGTTCCGGGACTACCTTACAATGAGCAGTTCTTC	CSVPGLPYNEQFF
TRBV20-1	TRBD1	.	TRBJ2-7	TGCAGTGCTGTTCCCGGGACAGGGGGTTCCTACGAGCAGTACTTC	CSAVPGTGGSYEQYF
TRBV6-2/TRBV6-3	.	.	TRBJ2-4	TGTGCCAGCAGTAAGACAGTAAACATTCAGTACTTC	CASSKTVNIQYF
TRBV20-1	.	.	TRBJ2-3	TGCAGTGCTAGAGGCGGGGCAGGGGATACGCAGTATTTT	CSARGGAGDTQYF
TRBV10-3	.	.	TRBJ2-3	TGTGCCATCAGTGTGGAGCGGAAAGATACGCAGTATTTT	CAISVERKDTQYF
TRBV29-1	.	.	TRBJ1-1	TGCAGCGTTGATAGGGACTCGGCTTTCTTT	CSVDRDSAFF
TRBV20-1	.	.	TRBJ1-5	TGCAGTGCTAGAGATTCGGGGGGAACACGATGGGGCAATCAGCCCCAGCATTTT	CSARDSGGTRWGNQPQHF
TRBV7-9	.	once	TRBJ1-1	TGTGCCAGCAGCGTATTAGATGAAGCTTTCTTT	CASSVLDEAFF
TRBV20-1	.	.	TRBJ2-7	TGCAGTGCTAGAGTGTCCCCCGGGTCCTACGAGCAGTACTTC	CSARVSPGSYEQYF
TRBV27	.	.	TRBJ2-7	TGTGCCAGCAGGATTTCAGAGGGCTACGAGCAGTACTTC	CASRISEGYEQYF
TRBV14	.	.	TRBJ1-2	TGTGCCAGCAGCCAACAGTACGTCCCCTATGGCTACACCTTC	CASSQQYVPYGYTF
TRBV20-1	.	.	TRBJ2-5	TGCAGTGCTAGAGGCACCCTTGGGACACCCAACGTAAGGTACCAAGAGACCCAGTACTTC	CSARGTLGTPNVRYQETQYF